This TCR beta chain is from a study of blood T cell repertoires in COVID-19. Study in general: Collection of acute and convalescent COVID-19 samples took place in the United States, Italy and Spain. PBMCs, B-cell-depleted T cells, or T cells were the source of the cDNA or gDNA that made up the material.

V lost 5 bases to trimming and J lost 3 bases; unmatched junction nucleotides: 5. Germline assignment: CDR1 SGHTA and CDR2 FQGNSA. The CDR3 runs 15 residues. In the original workflow: How many nucleated cells were present was estimated from reference gene primer amplification. TCRdb's table, derived via immunoSEQ multiplex PCR, lists solely in-frame clones and lacks some. The DNA was the basis for D and trimming; V, J and clone size are from that table. This repertoire shows about 88,000 clones, roughly nine tenths found once; its top ten account for 5% to 5.5%. The sequence was collected from an elderly woman with active COVID-19. The chain employs TRBV7-2 and TRBJ2-3, with 10 bases aligning to TRBD2. The sample comprised peripheral blood. CDR3 region: CASSDSGRRTDTQYF. In DNA, the CDR3 is TGTGCCAGCAGCGATAGCGGGAGGCGGACAGATACGCAGTATTTT.